The rows below give T cell receptor beta chains drawn from one sample of a study of cytomegalovirus exposure and HLA in healthy donors. Profiling relied on immunoSEQ multiplex PCR, and the TCRdb table lists in-frame clones only, not all of them. The sample lists around 160,000 clones, about 89% occurring once. The sample comprised PBMCs. These receptors originate from a woman aged 18-35 years in good health and CMV-seropositive. CDR3s include the opening cysteine and the closing phenylalanine or tryptophan. D genes are given only for firm matches. Clone size, where shown, is once, few, many, or a class for clones that have expanded.

V,size,J,D,CDR3,DNA
TRBV6-5,.,TRBJ2-7,TRBD1,CASRLQGQWDEQYF,TGTGCCAGCAGACTACAGGGGCAATGGGACGAGCAGTACTTC
TRBV15,.,TRBJ1-2,TRBD1,CATSTGTGGADGYTF,TGTGCCACCAGCACCGGGACAGGGGGCGCCGATGGCTACACCTTC
TRBV12-5,.,TRBJ2-1,TRBD2,CASGVAGNNEQFF,TGTGCTAGTGGGGTAGCGGGGAACAATGAGCAGTTCTTC
TRBV18,.,TRBJ2-5,.,CASSPKTGSLETQYF,TGTGCCAGCTCACCCAAGACAGGATCTTTAGAGACCCAGTACTTC
TRBV9,.,TRBJ2-5,TRBD1,CASSADREETQYF,TGTGCCAGCAGCGCGGACAGGGAAGAGACCCAGTACTTC
TRBV7-6,.,TRBJ2-2,TRBD2,CASSPSGKNTGELFF,TGTGCCAGCAGTCCTAGCGGGAAGAACACCGGGGAGCTGTTTTTT
TRBV5-5,.,TRBJ2-5,.,CASSLAQGRETQYF,TGTGCCAGCAGCTTGGCACAGGGGAGGGAGACCCAGTACTTC
TRBV7-2,.,TRBJ2-5,.,CASSLTGIGETQYF,TGTGCCAGCAGCCTTACAGGGATAGGAGAGACCCAGTACTTC
TRBV2,once,TRBJ1-5,TRBD1,CASSDDRGPQPQHF,TGTGCCAGCAGTGACGACAGGGGGCCTCAGCCCCAGCATTTT
TRBV7-2,.,TRBJ2-1,.,CASSLAGGRVGNEQFF,TGTGCCAGCAGCTTAGCGGGCGGCAGGGTTGGCAATGAGCAGTTCTTC
TRBV7-6,.,TRBJ2-3,TRBD2,CASSLDAAGGGADTQYF,TGTGCCAGCAGCTTAGACGCGGCGGGAGGAGGGGCAGATACGCAGTATTTT
TRBV4-3,.,TRBJ2-7,.,CASSQAPGYEQYF,TGCGCCAGCAGCCAAGCCCCGGGCTACGAGCAGTACTTC
TRBV7-6,.,TRBJ2-7,.,CASSLGGDSLEQYF,TGTGCCAGCAGCTTAGGTGGGGACTCCCTAGAGCAGTACTTC
TRBV18,.,TRBJ1-2,TRBD1,CASSPNRDRGYGYTF,TGTGCCAGCTCACCAAACCGGGACAGGGGTTATGGCTACACCTTC
TRBV5-1,.,TRBJ2-5,TRBD2,CASSVSGGQETQYF,TGCGCCAGCAGCGTTAGCGGGGGGCAAGAGACCCAGTACTTC
TRBV7-8,.,TRBJ1-5,TRBD1,CASSLGTGLGGNQPQHF,TGTGCCAGCAGCCTCGGGACAGGCCTAGGGGGCAATCAGCCCCAGCATTTT
TRBV27,.,TRBJ2-3,TRBD2,CASSFYPLAGVGTDTQYF,TGTGCCAGCAGTTTTTACCCTCTAGCGGGAGTTGGCACAGATACGCAGTATTTT
TRBV18,once,TRBJ2-2,.,CASSSRDTGELFF,TGTGCCAGCTCATCCAGGGACACCGGGGAGCTGTTTTTT
TRBV4-1,.,TRBJ2-7,TRBD1,CASSHDTGGLSYEQYF,TGCGCCAGCAGCCATGATACAGGGGGCCTCTCCTACGAGCAGTACTTC
TRBV5-1,.,TRBJ2-3,.,CASSSRLKDTQYF,TGCGCCAGCAGCTCTCGACTGAAAGATACGCAGTATTTT
TRBV10-2,.,TRBJ2-5,.,CASSGFSGETQYF,TGCGCCAGCAGTGGATTCTCAGGGGAGACCCAGTACTTC
TRBV7-8,.,TRBJ2-5,.,CASSLPRDYQETQYF,TGTGCCAGCAGCTTACCCCGGGACTACCAAGAGACCCAGTACTTC
TRBV6-1,.,TRBJ2-3,TRBD2,CASSELAGGGTDTQYF,TGTGCCAGCAGTGAGCTAGCGGGAGGTGGCACAGATACGCAGTATTTT
TRBV6-5,.,TRBJ1-1,TRBD1,CASSYTGGPNTEAFF,TGTGCCAGCAGTTATACAGGGGGCCCTAACACTGAAGCTTTCTTT
TRBV6-5,.,TRBJ2-5,.,CASRSSPTGTQYF,TGTGCCAGCAGATCAAGCCCGACGGGGACCCAGTACTTC
TRBV19,.,TRBJ2-7,TRBD1,CASSIPGGTYEQYF,TGTGCCAGTAGTATTCCAGGGGGCACCTACGAGCAGTACTTC
TRBV6-6,.,TRBJ1-2,.,CASSYAGGTRGDGYTF,TGTGCCAGCAGTTACGCTGGCGGAACCCGGGGAGATGGCTACACCTTC
TRBV6-6,once,TRBJ1-2,TRBD1,CASSFMGQLVSYTF,TGTGCCAGCAGTTTCATGGGACAGCTTGTGAGCTACACCTTC
TRBV5-4,few,TRBJ2-7,TRBD1,CASSSDRAPYEQYF,TGTGCCAGCAGCTCCGACAGGGCGCCCTACGAGCAGTACTTC
TRBV19,.,TRBJ2-5,.,CASSSPSAAQYF,TGTGCCAGTAGTTCCCCCAGCGCGGCCCAGTACTTC
TRBV5-1,few,TRBJ1-2,.,CASSLSGGYTF,TGCGCCAGCAGCTTGTCAGGTGGCTACACCTTC
TRBV27,.,TRBJ1-2,TRBD1,CASKKTGEAGGYTF,TGTGCCAGCAAGAAGACAGGGGAGGCCGGGGGCTACACCTTC
TRBV6-1,.,TRBJ1-2,.,CASSQQGLSFYGYTF,TGTGCCAGCAGTCAACAGGGTTTAAGTTTCTATGGCTACACCTTC
TRBV4-2,once,TRBJ2-3,TRBD2,CASSLGLAGGPSTDTQYF,TGTGCCAGCAGCCTCGGACTAGCGGGAGGGCCCTCCACAGATACGCAGTATTTT
TRBV7-9,.,TRBJ2-7,TRBD1,CASSPGQGGATYEQYF,TGTGCCAGCAGCCCGGGACAGGGGGGGGCCACCTACGAGCAGTACTTC
TRBV21-1,.,TRBJ2-7,.,CASSKNEVRTGDVEYEQYF,TGTGCCAGCAGCAAAAACGAGGTCCGGACAGGGGACGTTGAATACGAGCAGTACTTC
TRBV2,.,TRBJ2-2,TRBD2,CASWPGLAGGELFF,TGTGCCAGCTGGCCGGGACTAGCAGGCGGGGAGCTGTTTTTT
TRBV6-1,.,TRBJ1-1,TRBD1,CASSEDRAANTEAFF,TGTGCCAGCAGTGAGGACAGGGCCGCGAACACTGAAGCTTTCTTT
TRBV5-1,.,TRBJ2-7,.,CASSGGQPAIYEQYF,TGCGCCAGCAGCGGTGGACAGCCGGCAATTTACGAGCAGTACTTC
TRBV18,.,TRBJ2-3,TRBD1,CASSPEHRGRNWDTQYF,TGTGCCAGCTCCCCGGAGCACAGGGGTCGGAATTGGGATACGCAGTATTTT
TRBV5-1,.,TRBJ1-4,.,CASSSQPQSGVGNEKLFF,TGCGCCAGCAGCTCACAACCGCAATCGGGAGTCGGTAATGAAAAACTGTTTTTT
TRBV28,.,TRBJ1-4,.,CASTHIPGGVEKLFF,TGTGCCAGCACCCACATTCCGGGCGGGGTTGAAAAACTGTTTTTT
TRBV6-5,.,TRBJ1-4,.,CASSYGRANEKLFF,TGTGCCAGCAGTTACGGTCGAGCTAATGAAAAACTGTTTTTT
TRBV10-1,.,TRBJ2-7,.,CASSEGTVAGIYYEQYF,TGCGCCAGCAGTGAGGGTACGGTTGCGGGGATTTACTACGAGCAGTACTTC
TRBV11-2,.,TRBJ2-7,TRBD1,CASSHVTGAPYEQYF,TGTGCCAGCAGCCATGTGACAGGGGCTCCCTACGAGCAGTACTTC
TRBV28,.,TRBJ1-2,TRBD1,CASLSTPGDRLVYGYTF,TGTGCCAGTCTCTCCACACCCGGGGACAGACTTGTCTATGGCTACACCTTC
TRBV30,.,TRBJ1-4,.,CAWSVSPVEKLFF,TGTGCCTGGAGTGTATCACCGGTCGAAAAACTGTTTTTT
TRBV30,.,TRBJ2-3,TRBD1,CAWGQGTDTQYF,TGTGCCTGGGGACAGGGCACAGATACGCAGTATTTT
TRBV6-6,.,TRBJ2-7,TRBD1,CASRPDRGRPVYEQYF,TGTGCCAGCAGACCAGACAGGGGGCGTCCCGTCTACGAGCAGTACTTC
TRBV27,.,TRBJ1-6,TRBD1,CASSPAGQASYNSPLHF,TGTGCCAGCAGTCCCGCGGGACAGGCCTCCTATAATTCACCCCTCCACTTT
TRBV7-9,.,TRBJ2-1,.,CASSLGRDYNEQFF,TGTGCCAGCAGCTTAGGGCGGGACTACAATGAGCAGTTCTTC